The present entry profiles one T cell receptor beta chain with its context. This CDR3 is built from 15 residues. CDR1 is SGHTS, CDR2 YDEGEE, per germline. V was shortened by 5 bases and J by 4 bases, with 19 bases between the two germline ends. This entry is derived from a study of OX40 agonist ivuxolimab in advanced cancers. Some clones are missing from TCRdb's copy, which holds only in-frame ones; the method was immunoSEQ multiplex PCR. The sample contains 100,000 to 150,000 clones, 92% of which appear only once. The source of this sequence is an adult with an advanced solid tumor such as melanoma, head and neck, liver or kidney cancer. The chain is built from TRBV5-8 and TRBJ2-7; D is perhaps TRBD1 or TRBD2 (6 bases each). The material sequenced was CD4+ or CD8+ T cells sorted from blood, taken in a trial of the OX40 agonist ivuxolimab. The CDR3 sequence is CASRRTLGGNYEQYF. CDR3 DNA sequence: TGTGCCAGCAGAAGGACCCTGGGGGGCAATTACGAGCAGTACTTC.